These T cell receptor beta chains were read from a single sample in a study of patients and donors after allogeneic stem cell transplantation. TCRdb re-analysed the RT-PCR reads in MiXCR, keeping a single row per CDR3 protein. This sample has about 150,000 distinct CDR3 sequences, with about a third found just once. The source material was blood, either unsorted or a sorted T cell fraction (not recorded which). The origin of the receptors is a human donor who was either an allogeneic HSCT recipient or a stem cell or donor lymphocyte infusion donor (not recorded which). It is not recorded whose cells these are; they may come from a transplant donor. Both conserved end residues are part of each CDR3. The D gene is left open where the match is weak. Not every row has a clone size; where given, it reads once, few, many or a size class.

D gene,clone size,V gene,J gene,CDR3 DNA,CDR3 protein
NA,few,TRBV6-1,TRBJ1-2,TGTGCCAGCAGTCGAGGACAGCCCAATGGCTACACCTTC,CASSRGQPNGYTF
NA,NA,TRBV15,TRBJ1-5,TGTGCCACCAGCCGATGGGGAAGCAATCAGCCCCAGCATTTT,CATSRWGSNQPQHF
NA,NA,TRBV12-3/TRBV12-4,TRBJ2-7,TGTGCCAGCAGTCCCCGACCTACCTACGAGCAGTACTTC,CASSPRPTYEQYF
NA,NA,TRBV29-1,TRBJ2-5,TGCAGCGTTGAAGATCGGTGGGAACCCGGGGAGACCCAGTACTTC,CSVEDRWEPGETQYF
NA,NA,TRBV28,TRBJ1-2,TGTGCCAGCACCTGGGGGATTAACTATGGCTACACCTTC,CASTWGINYGYTF
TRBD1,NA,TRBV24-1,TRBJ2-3,TGTGCCACCAGTCCCACTACCGGACAGGGATTCACAGATACGCAGTATTTT,CATSPTTGQGFTDTQYF
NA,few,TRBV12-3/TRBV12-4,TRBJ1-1,TGTGCCAGCACTTTCGACAGAGACACTGAAGCTTTCTTT,CASTFDRDTEAFF
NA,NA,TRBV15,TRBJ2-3,TGTGCCACCAGCAGAGACAGAACCGGCCCCCCAGATACGCAGTATTTT,CATSRDRTGPPDTQYF
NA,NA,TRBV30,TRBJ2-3,TGTGCCTGGAGTGCCAATACGCAGTATTTT,CAWSANTQYF
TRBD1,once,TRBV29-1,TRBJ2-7,TGCAGCGTGATCGGACAGGGTGGCTCCTACGAGCAGTACTTC,CSVIGQGGSYEQYF